The source of this T cell receptor (beta chain) is a study of blood T cell repertoires in COVID-19. Method: immunoSEQ multiplex PCR; TCRdb's copy keeps in-frame clones and lacks some. The data show over 55,000 clones, around 84% seen once. CDR1 is SGHRS and CDR2 is YFSETQ in the germline V gene. Between the trimmed V and J ends, which lost 4 bases and 3 bases, there was a span of 7 bases. The CDR3 contains 12 residues. This TCR was recovered from a human donor with active COVID-19. The donor label of this sample is uncertain. The V call is TRBV5-1, the J call TRBJ1-1; D gene uncertain. Source material: peripheral blood. The CDR3 loop reads CASSRPDTEAFF. The CDR3 DNA sequence: TGCGCCAGCAGCCGTCCGGACACTGAAGCTTTCTTT. Together with reference TRBV5-1 and TRBJ1-1, the CDR3 gives the full variable domain: KAGVTQTPRYLIKTRGQQVTLSCSPISGHRSVSWYQQTPGQGLQFLFEYFSETQRNKGNFPGRFSGRQFSNSRSEMNVSTLELGDSALYLCASSRPDTEAFFGQGTRLTVV.